Described below is a single T cell receptor beta chain sequence and its context. This clone turned up a few times. The antigen this receptor binds is unknown. No much larger clone exists at a distance of one base, and base qualities are not known. TCRbeta CDR3 regions were amplified from genomic DNA using the immunoSEQ Assay, a bias-controlled multiplex PCR. Turning to the authors' computational methods: The number of nucleated cells in each sample was estimated by amplification of reference gene primers within the assay. Sequence reads were collapsed and filtered to measure the absolute abundance of every unique TCRbeta CDR3 rearrangement. Productive Simpson clonality was computed per sample as the square root of Simpson's diversity index over productive rearrangements. What TCRdb holds here is the immuneACCESS table cut down to in-frame rearrangements. Part of the clones is not present; checked against another copy, under half of the missing clones reflect an unresolved V gene, and the others are unexplained. V, J and clone size were drawn from that table, and D and trimming were deduced from the DNA. Counted in this sample were fewer than 450,000 clones; about 90% of them appeared once. Roughly 1% of the sample is in the top ten clones.

In the prospective study, participants were roughly 18 to 100 years old, resided in under 30 geographic areas of the United States, and were enrolled through a virtual design. In the prospective study, participants were assigned to cohorts based on the clinical history participants reported in a screening survey and a study questionnaire. For ImmuneRACE Cohort 3, a participant was defined as recovered based on two consecutive negative NP/OP PCR tests, clearance by a healthcare professional, or resolution of symptoms. Each participant in the prospective study had whole blood, serum and a nasopharyngeal or oropharyngeal swab collected by mobile phlebotomists. Participants in the prospective study had the option to provide additional blood draws and questionnaires over an approximately two-month period. Prospective study blood samples were shipped either frozen or at room temperature before DNA extraction.

The CDR3 sequence holds 13 residues, the cysteine and phenylalanine included. The kept DNA is CDR3 alone, 39 bases in frame from the first base. CDR1 is given as SGHAT and CDR2 as FQNNGV, both from the germline V gene. V sheds 7 bases and J sheds 3 bases, leaving 12 bases between their ends. The data belong to a study of blood T cell repertoires in COVID-19 (dated by TCRdb to the early 2020s). Context from the whole study: Samples from collaborators originated in the United States, Italy and Spain and spanned both the acute and convalescent phases of COVID-19. The prospective study material was composed of cDNA or gDNA derived from T cells, B-cell-depleted T cells, or PBMCs. The dataset comprised deeply sampled blood TCRbeta repertoires from subjects exposed to, actively infected with, or recovered from COVID-19. The repertoires were released in a freely available public database meant as a resource for research on the immune response to SARS-CoV-2. Samples came from the ongoing ImmuneRACE study (first 160 participants) plus 1,254 subjects from 6 global collaborators. A de-identified subject ID, COVID-19 status, age in years and sex were almost always included in the sample metadata. Where available, HLA class I and class II types were taken from metadata supplied by the sample provider and were not determined by assay-based typing.

What the authors observed across the whole study: The quantity of clinical and demographic metadata differed by source and by participant and was supplied without curation.

This receptor was identified in a young woman who had recovered from COVID-19. The sample taken for sequencing was PBMCs or T cells enriched from blood (not recorded which). The chain joins TRBV11-2 to TRBJ2-5, and possibly TRBD2, on 5 matching bases. The CDR3 here reads CASKGVREETQYF. The nucleotides are TGTGCCAGCAAGGGCGTGAGGGAAGAGACCCAGTACTTC.